The T cell receptor beta chain described here comes from a study of STAT5B mutations in CD4+ large granular lymphocyte leukemia. CDR1 is SGHTA, CDR2 FQGNSA, per germline. The CDR3 has 13 residues. Trimming shortened V by 3 bases and J by 1 base, and 7 bases separated the two germline ends. This clone was counted between two and nine times. The same CDR3 can be traced to other DNA sequences in this sample. Some clones are missing from TCRdb's copy, which holds only in-frame ones; the method was immunoSEQ multiplex PCR. The table shows about 45,000 clones, with 80% to 90% occurring only once. Specimen: CD4+ T cells from blood buffy coats. This chain connects TRBV7-2 to TRBJ2-7; tentatively, D is TRBD1 or TRBD2 (5 bases each). This sequence originates from a human donor in good health. CDR3 region: CASSFGGSYEQYF. CDR3 sequence (DNA): TGTGCCAGCAGCTTTGGGGGTTCCTACGAGCAGTACTTC. The full variable domain, with the rest looked up from reference TRBV7-2 and TRBJ2-7, is GAGVSQSPSNKVTEKGKDVELRCDPISGHTALYWYRQSLGQGLEFLIYFQGNSAPDKSGLPSDRFSAERTGGSVSTLTIQRTQQEDSAVYLCASSFGGSYEQYFGPGTRLTVT.